Below, 18 T cell receptor beta chains from the same sample are listed, as sequenced in a study of cytomegalovirus exposure and HLA in healthy donors. A multiplex PCR was run with 60 Vbeta primers and 13 Jbeta primers. The method was immunoSEQ multiplex PCR; TCRdb's version includes in-frame clones alone and lacks a portion of them. The sample holds 150,000 or so clones, over 60% seen once. Sequenced sample: PBMCs. The receptors come from a middle-aged man in good health and CMV-seropositive.

V gene TRBV5-4 combines with J gene TRBJ1-2; TRBD1 is a possible D gene (6 bases). CDR3 length equals 15 residues. V was clipped by 4 bases and J by 1 base, with 14 bases between them. CDR1 is SGHNT and CDR2 is YYREEE in the germline V gene (reference sequence). The CDR3 loop reads CASSVGQIINYGYTF. The CDR3 nucleotides are TGTGCCAGCAGCGTCGGACAGATTATTAACTATGGCTACACCTTC.

J is TRBJ1-5 and V is TRBV28, with TRBD1 matching 9 bases. The J segment lost 9 bases and the V segment lost 8 bases, leaving 14 bases of the junction unmatched. Germline CDR1 reads MDHEN; CDR2 reads SYDVKM. The CDR3 is 15 amino acids. The CDR3 DNA reads as TGTGCCAGCCATCCGGGGGACAGGGTAACTCCGCCCCAGCATTTT. Residues: CASHPGDRVTPPQHF.

The chain joins TRBV7-9 to TRBJ1-1, with D maybe TRBD1 (5 bases). Germline loops: CDR1 SEHNR, CDR2 FQNEAQ (reference sequence). Deletions cut 0 bases from V and 0 bases from J, with 8 bases between. This CDR3 contains 15 residues. The CDR3 is CASSLATTVNTEAFF. In DNA form, the CDR3 reads TGTGCCAGCAGCTTAGCGACGACAGTGAACACTGAAGCTTTCTTT. The whole variable domain, remainder taken from reference TRBV7-9 and TRBJ1-1, is DTGVSQNPRHKITKRGQNVTFRCDPISEHNRLYWYRQTLGQGPEFLTYFQNEAQLEKSRLLSDRFSAERPKGSFSTLEIQRTEQGDSAMYLCASSLATTVNTEAFFGQGTRLTVV.

This clone was recorded only once. The rearrangement uses TRBV15 and TRBJ1-6; TRBD1 might be the D (5 bases). The CDR3 runs 14 residues. Germline loops: CDR1 LNHNV, CDR2 YYDKDF (reference sequence). V shed 5 bases and J shed 10 bases, with 15 bases lying between them. The CDR3 is CATSAQGIGSPLHF. The CDR3 nucleotides are TGTGCCACCAGCGCTCAGGGAATCGGCTCACCCCTCCACTTT.

The CDR3 sequence: CASSPQGVAGAQETQYF. The CDR3 bases are TGTGCCAGCAGCCCTCAGGGTGTAGCGGGGGCCCAAGAGACCCAGTACTTC. The J gene is TRBJ2-5, the V gene TRBV7-9, with 9 bases matching TRBD2. CDR1 is SEHNR, CDR2 FQNEAQ, per germline (reference sequence). The junction had 11 bases not matched to a gene; V was cut back by 5 bases and J by 1 base. The CDR3 has 17 residues.

This clone has only one observation. The chain uses TRBV5-1 and TRBJ2-5, with a tentative D call TRBD2 (7 bases). V dropped 0 bases and J dropped 4 bases, with 10 bases sitting between them. CDR1 SGHRS and CDR2 YFSETQ come from the germline V gene. The CDR3 is 14 residues long. CDR3 in DNA: TGCGCCAGCAGCTTGGCCGCGGGGGCAGAGACCCAGTACTTC. This gives the protein CASSLAAGAETQYF.

This clone was seen just once. The V and J genes are TRBV4-3 and TRBJ1-2; tentative D call: TRBD1 (5 bases). Per the germline V gene, CDR1 is LGHNA and CDR2 is YSLEER. Deletions cut 1 base from V and 7 bases from J, with 16 bases between. CDR3 length: 15 residues. Here the CDR3 reads CASSQGVDLRGGYTF. Here the CDR3 DNA reads TGCGCCAGCAGCCAAGGGGTCGATCTAAGGGGTGGCTACACCTTC.

The rearrangement links TRBV4-2 to TRBJ2-2; TRBD2 matches 11 bases. CDR1 and CDR2 from the germline V gene are LGHNA and YNFKEQ. V lost 0 bases to trimming and J lost 6 bases; unmatched junction nucleotides: 12. The CDR3 has 19 amino acids. The CDR3 protein is CASSQELYSGGVKAGELFF. CDR3 DNA: TGTGCCAGCAGCCAAGAGCTTTATAGCGGGGGGGTTAAGGCCGGGGAGCTGTTTTTT.

This CDR3 is CASSVRGDNEQFF. CDR3 coding DNA: TGTGCCAGCAGCGTTCGGGGGGACAATGAGCAGTTCTTC. V usage is TRBV9 and J usage is TRBJ2-1; 7 positions agree with TRBD2. Germline loops: CDR1 SGDLS, CDR2 YYNGEE. The trim removed 2 bases at V and 5 bases at J, leaving 1 base unmatched. The CDR3 contains 13 residues.

The rearrangement uses TRBV7-2 and TRBJ1-1; perhaps TRBD1 as D (6 bases). CDR1 and CDR2 from the germline V gene are SGHTA and FQGNSA. The CDR3 loop spans 15 amino acids. V lost 1 base and J 5 bases, leaving 14 bases between the germline ends. The CDR3 sequence is CASSLEGGSWTEAFF. For the CDR3, the DNA is TGTGCCAGCAGCTTAGAAGGGGGTTCTTGGACTGAAGCTTTCTTT.

In this sample, this clone turned up a few times. The CDR3 DNA reads TGTGCCAGCAGCTTTACAGGGGGCAGTCTCCAAGAGACCCAGTACTTC. As protein: CASSFTGGSLQETQYF. The rearrangement uses TRBV5-4 and TRBJ2-5; TRBD1 agrees at 9 bases. V shed 2 bases, J shed 1 base, and the junction held 6 bases outside the gene matches. This CDR3 has 16 amino acids. The germline gives CDR1 SGHNT, CDR2 YYREEE (reference sequence).

The chain is built from TRBV11-2 and TRBJ1-2, with 8 bases fitting TRBD1. V lost 8 bases to trimming and J lost 5 bases; unmatched junction nucleotides: 4. This CDR3 has 12 amino acids. The germline V gene has CDR1 SGHAT and CDR2 FQNNGV. The CDR3 DNA sequence: TGTGCCAGCTCCCAGGGGGCTTATGGCTACACCTTC. It codes for CASSQGAYGYTF.

This clone showed up just once. The V and J genes are TRBV7-2 and TRBJ2-3; D perhaps matches TRBD2 (5 bases). Germline CDR1 is SGHTA and CDR2 is FQGNSA. CDR3 length: 12 residues. V was pared by 5 bases and J by 8 bases, with 11 bases between. CDR3 in amino acids: CASSDYGVTQYF. The CDR3 coding sequence is TGTGCCAGCAGCGACTATGGGGTTACGCAGTATTTT.

The genes are TRBV6-5 and TRBJ2-3; no clear D gene. Germline V gives CDR1 MNHEY, CDR2 SVGAGI. This CDR3 region has 13 residues. The V end was cut by 2 bases, the J end by 6 bases, with 9 bases between. The chain's CDR3 is CASSYGLLDTQYF. The CDR3 DNA is TGTGCCAGCAGTTACGGGCTACTGGATACGCAGTATTTT.

The CDR3 DNA is TGTGCCAGCAGTCCCGCAGGGGGAATATCCGAGCAGTACTTC. As protein: CASSPAGGISEQYF. V and J are TRBV9 and TRBJ2-7; 7 bases fit TRBD1. This CDR3 has 14 amino acids. V lost 5 bases and J lost 6; bases outside the gene matches: 11. Germline values: CDR1 SGDLS, CDR2 YYNGEE.

The chain employs TRBV5-4 and TRBJ2-1; TRBD1 matches at 8 bases. CDR1 SGHNT and CDR2 YYREEE come from the germline V gene (reference sequence). There are 17 residues in the CDR3. J was trimmed by 12 bases and V by 2 bases; bases with no gene match: 19. CDR3 sequence (DNA): TGTGCCAGCAGCTTTAACAGGGGGACAGAGAAAAGGCATGGGCAGTTCTTC. This sequence encodes CASSFNRGTEKRHGQFF.

The J gene is TRBJ1-6, the V gene TRBV5-6, with TRBD1 matching over 8 bases. CDR3 length: 15 amino acids. Germline trimming cut 0 bases from V and 13 bases from J; bases unmatched to any gene: 9. Looked up from germline, CDR1 is SGHDT and CDR2 is YYEEEE. CDR3 in DNA: TGTGCCAGCAGCTTGGGGGGCAGGGGGCGCCTCCCCCTCCACTTT. It encodes CASSLGGRGRLPLHF.

The V gene is TRBV9, the J gene TRBJ1-3; D not certain. V lost 3 bases and J lost 4, with 5 bases in between. This CDR3 has 12 amino acids. Germline lookup yields CDR1 SGDLS and CDR2 YYNGEE. The CDR3 nucleotides are TGTGCCAGCAGCGACCGGGGAAACACCATATATTTT. Encoded protein: CASSDRGNTIYF. Variable domain in full (rest from reference TRBV9 and TRBJ1-3): DSGVTQTPKHLITATGQRVTLRCSPRSGDLSVYWYQQSLDQGLQFLIQYYNGEERAKGNILERFSAQQFPDLHSELNLSSLELGDSALYFCASSDRGNTIYFGEGSWLTVV.